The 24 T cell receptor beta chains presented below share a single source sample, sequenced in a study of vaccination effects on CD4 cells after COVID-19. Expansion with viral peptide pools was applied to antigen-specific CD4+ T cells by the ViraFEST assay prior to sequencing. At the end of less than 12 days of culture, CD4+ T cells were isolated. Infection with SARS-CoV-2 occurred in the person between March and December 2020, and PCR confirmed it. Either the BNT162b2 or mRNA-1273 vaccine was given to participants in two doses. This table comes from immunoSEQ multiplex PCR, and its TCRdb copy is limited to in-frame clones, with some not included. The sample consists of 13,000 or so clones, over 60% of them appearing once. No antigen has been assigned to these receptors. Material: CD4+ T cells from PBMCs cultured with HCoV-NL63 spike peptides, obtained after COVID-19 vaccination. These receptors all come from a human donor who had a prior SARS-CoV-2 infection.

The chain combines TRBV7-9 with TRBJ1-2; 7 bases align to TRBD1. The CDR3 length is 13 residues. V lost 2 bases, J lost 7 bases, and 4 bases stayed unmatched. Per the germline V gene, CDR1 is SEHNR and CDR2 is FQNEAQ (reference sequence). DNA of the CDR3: TGTGCCAGCAGCTTAACAGGGGATGGTGGCTACACCTTC. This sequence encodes CASSLTGDGGYTF.

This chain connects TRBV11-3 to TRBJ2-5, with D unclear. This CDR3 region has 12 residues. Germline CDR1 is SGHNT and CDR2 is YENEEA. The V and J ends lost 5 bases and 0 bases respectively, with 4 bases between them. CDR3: CASSPDQETQYF. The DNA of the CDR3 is TGTGCCAGCAGCCCAGACCAAGAGACCCAGTACTTC. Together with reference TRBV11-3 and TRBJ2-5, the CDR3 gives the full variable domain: EAGVVQSPRYKIIEKKQPVAFWCNPISGHNTLYWYLQNLGQGPELLIRYENEEAVDDSQLPKDRFSAERLKGVDSTLKIQPAELGDSAVYLCASSPDQETQYFGPGTRLLVL.

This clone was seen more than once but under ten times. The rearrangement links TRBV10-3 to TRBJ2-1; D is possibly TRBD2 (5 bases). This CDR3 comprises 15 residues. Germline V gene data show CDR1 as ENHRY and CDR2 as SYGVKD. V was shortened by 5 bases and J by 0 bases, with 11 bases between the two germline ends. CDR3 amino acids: CAISRKRSSYNEQFF. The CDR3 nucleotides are TGTGCCATCAGTCGGAAGCGGAGCTCCTACAATGAGCAGTTCTTC.

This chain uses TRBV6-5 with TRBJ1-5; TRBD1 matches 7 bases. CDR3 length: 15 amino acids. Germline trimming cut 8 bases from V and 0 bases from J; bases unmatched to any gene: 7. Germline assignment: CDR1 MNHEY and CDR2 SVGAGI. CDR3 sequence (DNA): TGTGCCAGCGGACCGACAGGGATTAGCAATCAGCCCCAGCATTTT. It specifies CASGPTGISNQPQHF.

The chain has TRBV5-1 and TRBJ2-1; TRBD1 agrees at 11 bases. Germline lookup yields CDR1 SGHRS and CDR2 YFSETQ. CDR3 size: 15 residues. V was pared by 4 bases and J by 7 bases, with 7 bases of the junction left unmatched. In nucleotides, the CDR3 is TGCGCCAGCAGCCAAGGGACAGGGGGTTGGAATGAGCAGTTCTTC. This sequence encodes CASSQGTGGWNEQFF. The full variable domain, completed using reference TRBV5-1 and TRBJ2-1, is KAGVTQTPRYLIKTRGQQVTLSCSPISGHRSVSWYQQTPGQGLQFLFEYFSETQRNKGNFPGRFSGRQFSNSRSEMNVSTLELGDSALYLCASSQGTGGWNEQFFGPGTRLTVL.

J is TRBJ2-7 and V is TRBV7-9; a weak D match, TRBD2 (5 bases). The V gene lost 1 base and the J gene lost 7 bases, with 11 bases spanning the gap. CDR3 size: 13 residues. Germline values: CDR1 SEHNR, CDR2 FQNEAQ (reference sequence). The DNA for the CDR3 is TGTGCCAGCAGCTTAGATTGGAGCGGTGAGCAGTACTTC. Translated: CASSLDWSGEQYF.

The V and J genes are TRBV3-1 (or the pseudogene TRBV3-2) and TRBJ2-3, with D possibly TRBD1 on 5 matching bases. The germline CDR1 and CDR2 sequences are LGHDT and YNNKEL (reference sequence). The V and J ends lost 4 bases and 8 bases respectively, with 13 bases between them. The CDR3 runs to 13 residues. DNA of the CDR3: TGTGCCAGCAGCCCACAAGTGCAGGGTACGCAGTATTTT. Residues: CASSPQVQGTQYF.

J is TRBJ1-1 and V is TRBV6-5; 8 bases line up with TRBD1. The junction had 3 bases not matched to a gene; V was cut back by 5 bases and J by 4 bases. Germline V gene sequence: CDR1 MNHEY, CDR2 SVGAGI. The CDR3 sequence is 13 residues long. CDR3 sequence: CASSIDRGTEAFF. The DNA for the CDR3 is TGTGCCAGCAGTATCGACAGGGGCACTGAAGCTTTCTTT.

The DNA for the CDR3 is TGTGCCAGTACCCATGCGGTCAGAAATGGCTACACCTTC. Its protein is CASTHAVRNGYTF. This chain connects TRBV19 to TRBJ1-2; D gene unclear. V was cut by 7 bases and J by 6 bases, with 15 bases left in between. The CDR3 totals 13 residues. Germline V CDR1 and CDR2: LNHDA, SQIVND (reference sequence).

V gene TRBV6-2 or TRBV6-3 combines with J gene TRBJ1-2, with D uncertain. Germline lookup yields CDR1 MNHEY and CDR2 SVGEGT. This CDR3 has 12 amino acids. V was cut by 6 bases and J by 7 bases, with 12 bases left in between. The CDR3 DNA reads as TGTGCCAGCAGCCCGTTCGTGGCTGGCTACACCTTC. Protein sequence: CASSPFVAGYTF.

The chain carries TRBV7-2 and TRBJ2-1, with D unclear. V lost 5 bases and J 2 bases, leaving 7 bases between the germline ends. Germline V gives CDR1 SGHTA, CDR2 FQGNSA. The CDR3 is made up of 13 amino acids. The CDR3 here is CASSRWPYNEQFF. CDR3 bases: TGTGCCAGCAGCCGGTGGCCCTACAATGAGCAGTTCTTC.

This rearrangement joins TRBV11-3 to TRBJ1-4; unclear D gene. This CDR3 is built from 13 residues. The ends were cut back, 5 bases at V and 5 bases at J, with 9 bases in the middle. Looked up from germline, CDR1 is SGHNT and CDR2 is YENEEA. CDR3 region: CASSPTQNEKLFF. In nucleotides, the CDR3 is TGTGCCAGCAGCCCTACCCAGAATGAAAAACTGTTTTTT. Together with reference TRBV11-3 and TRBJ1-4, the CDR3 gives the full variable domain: EAGVVQSPRYKIIEKKQPVAFWCNPISGHNTLYWYLQNLGQGPELLIRYENEEAVDDSQLPKDRFSAERLKGVDSTLKIQPAELGDSAVYLCASSPTQNEKLFFGSGTQLSVL.

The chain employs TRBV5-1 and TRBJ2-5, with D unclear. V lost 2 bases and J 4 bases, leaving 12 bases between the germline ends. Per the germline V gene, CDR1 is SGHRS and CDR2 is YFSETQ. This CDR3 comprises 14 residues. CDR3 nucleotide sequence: TGCGCCAGCAGCTTCGGAACACTCGGAGAGACCCAGTACTTC. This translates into CASSFGTLGETQYF.

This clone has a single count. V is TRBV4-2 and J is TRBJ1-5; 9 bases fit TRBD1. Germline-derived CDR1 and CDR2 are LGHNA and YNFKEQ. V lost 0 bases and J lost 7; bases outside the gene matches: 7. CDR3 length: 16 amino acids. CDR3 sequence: CASSQDRRQGGQPQHF. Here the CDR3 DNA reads TGTGCCAGCAGCCAAGATCGGCGACAGGGGGGGCAGCCCCAGCATTTT.

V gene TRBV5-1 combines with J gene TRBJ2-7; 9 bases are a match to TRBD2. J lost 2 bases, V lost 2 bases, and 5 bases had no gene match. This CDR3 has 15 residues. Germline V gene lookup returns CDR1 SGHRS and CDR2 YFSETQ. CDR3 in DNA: TGCGCCAGCAGCTTATTTGCGGGGGGGGCCTACGAGCAGTACTTC. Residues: CASSLFAGGAYEQYF.

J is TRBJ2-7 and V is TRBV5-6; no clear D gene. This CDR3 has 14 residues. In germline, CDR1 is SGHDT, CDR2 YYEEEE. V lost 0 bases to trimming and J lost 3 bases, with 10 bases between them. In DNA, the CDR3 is TGTGCCAGCAGCTTGGGCAGGCGAAACTACGAGCAGTACTTC. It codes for CASSLGRRNYEQYF. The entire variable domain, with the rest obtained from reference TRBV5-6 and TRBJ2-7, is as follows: DAGVTQSPTHLIKTRGQQVTLRCSPKSGHDTVSWYQQALGQGPQFIFQYYEEEERQRGNFPDRFSGHQFPNYSSELNVNALLLGDSALYLCASSLGRRNYEQYFGPGTRLTVT.

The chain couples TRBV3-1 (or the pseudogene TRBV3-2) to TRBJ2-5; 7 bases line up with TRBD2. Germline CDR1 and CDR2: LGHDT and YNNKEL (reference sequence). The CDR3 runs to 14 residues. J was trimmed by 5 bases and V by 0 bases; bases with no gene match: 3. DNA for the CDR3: TGTGCCAGCAGCCAAGATATGGGGGGGGAGACCCAGTACTTC. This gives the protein CASSQDMGGETQYF.

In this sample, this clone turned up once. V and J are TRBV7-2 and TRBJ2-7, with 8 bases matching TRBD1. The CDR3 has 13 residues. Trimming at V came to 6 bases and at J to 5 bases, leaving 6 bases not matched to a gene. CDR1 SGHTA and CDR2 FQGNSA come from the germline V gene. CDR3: CASSRTGRHEQYF. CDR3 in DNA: TGTGCCAGCAGTAGGACAGGGCGGCACGAGCAGTACTTC. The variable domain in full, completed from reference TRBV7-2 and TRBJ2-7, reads GAGVSQSPSNKVTEKGKDVELRCDPISGHTALYWYRQSLGQGLEFLIYFQGNSAPDKSGLPSDRFSAERTGGSVSTLTIQRTQQEDSAVYLCASSRTGRHEQYFGPGTRLTVT.

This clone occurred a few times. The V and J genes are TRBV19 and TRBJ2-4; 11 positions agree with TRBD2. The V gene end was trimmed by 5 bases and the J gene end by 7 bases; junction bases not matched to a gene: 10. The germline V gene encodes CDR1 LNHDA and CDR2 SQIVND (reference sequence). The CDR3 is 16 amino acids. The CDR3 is CASSFLAGGPGNIQYF. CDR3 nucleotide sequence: TGTGCCAGTAGTTTCTTAGCGGGAGGGCCAGGGAACATTCAGTACTTC.

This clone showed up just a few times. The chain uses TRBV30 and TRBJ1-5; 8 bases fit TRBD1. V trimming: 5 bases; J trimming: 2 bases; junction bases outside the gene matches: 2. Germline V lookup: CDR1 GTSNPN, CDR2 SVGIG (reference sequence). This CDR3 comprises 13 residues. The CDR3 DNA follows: TGTGCCTGGGGGGGACAGGGCAATCAGCCCCAGCATTTT. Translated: CAWGGQGNQPQHF.

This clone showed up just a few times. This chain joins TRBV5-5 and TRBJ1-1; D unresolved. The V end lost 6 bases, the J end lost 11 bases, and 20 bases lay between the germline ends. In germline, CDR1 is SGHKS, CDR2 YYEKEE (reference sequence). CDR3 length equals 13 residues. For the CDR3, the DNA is TGTGCCAGCATCCTATGCTGGGTAGTGACGGCTTTCTTT. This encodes CASILCWVVTAFF.

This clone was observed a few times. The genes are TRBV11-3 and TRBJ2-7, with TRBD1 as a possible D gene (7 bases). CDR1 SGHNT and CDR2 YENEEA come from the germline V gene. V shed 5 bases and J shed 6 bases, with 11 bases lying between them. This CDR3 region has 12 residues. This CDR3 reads CASSTQGGEQYF. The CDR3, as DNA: TGTGCCAGCAGCACCCAGGGGGGCGAGCAGTACTTC.

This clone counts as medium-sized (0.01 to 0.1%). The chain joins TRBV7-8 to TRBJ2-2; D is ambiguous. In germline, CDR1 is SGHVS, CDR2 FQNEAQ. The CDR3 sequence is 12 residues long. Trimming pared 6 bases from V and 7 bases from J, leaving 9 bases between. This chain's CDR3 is CASRWLGGELFF. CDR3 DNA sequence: TGTGCCAGCAGATGGCTCGGCGGGGAGCTGTTTTTT.

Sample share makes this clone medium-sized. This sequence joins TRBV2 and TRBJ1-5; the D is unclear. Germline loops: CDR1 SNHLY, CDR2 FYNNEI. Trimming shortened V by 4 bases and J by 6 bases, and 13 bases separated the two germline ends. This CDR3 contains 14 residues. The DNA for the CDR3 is TGTGCCAGCAGTGGGCTTGGGGTAGGTCAGCCCCAGCATTTT. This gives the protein CASSGLGVGQPQHF.